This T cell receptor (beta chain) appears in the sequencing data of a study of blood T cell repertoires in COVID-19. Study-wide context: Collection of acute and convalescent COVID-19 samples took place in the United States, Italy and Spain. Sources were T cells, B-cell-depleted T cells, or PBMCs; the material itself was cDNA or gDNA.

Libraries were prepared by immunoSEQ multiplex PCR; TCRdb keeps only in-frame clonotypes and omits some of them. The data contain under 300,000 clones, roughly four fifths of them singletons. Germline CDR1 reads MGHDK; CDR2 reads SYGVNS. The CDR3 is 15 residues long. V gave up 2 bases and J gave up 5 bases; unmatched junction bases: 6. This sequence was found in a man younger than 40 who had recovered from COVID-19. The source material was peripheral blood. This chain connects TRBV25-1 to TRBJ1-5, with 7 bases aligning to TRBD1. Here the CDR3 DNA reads TGTGCCAGCAGTGAACATGACAGGGATGATCAGCCCCAGCATTTT. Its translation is CASSEHDRDDQPQHF.